A single sample gave rise to the 21 T cell receptor beta chains below, sequenced in a study of T cells after posttransplantation cyclophosphamide. The table came from immunoSEQ multiplex PCR; TCRdb's copy has only in-frame clones and leaves some out. The sample shows approximately 26,000 clones, 70% to 90% of them seen only once. Sequencing used PBMCs. These receptors came from a man aged 50 to 59.

This chain links TRBV28 with TRBJ1-4; 7 nucleotides agree with TRBD1. With V trimmed by 5 bases and J by 4 bases, 1 base remained unmatched. The CDR3 has 13 residues. Germline assignment: CDR1 MDHEN and CDR2 SYDVKM. The CDR3 is CASSRDSNEKLFF. CDR3 nucleotides: TGTGCCAGCAGTCGGGACAGTAATGAAAAACTGTTTTTT.

The chain is built from TRBV5-1 and TRBJ1-5; D might be TRBD1 (5 bases). Germline V lookup: CDR1 SGHRS, CDR2 YFSETQ. V lost 4 bases, J lost 7 bases, and 15 bases lay in between. The CDR3 is made up of 14 amino acids. CDR3 amino acids: CASSAQGGEQPQHF. The CDR3 DNA reads TGCGCCAGCAGCGCCCAGGGAGGGGAGCAGCCCCAGCATTTT.

V usage is TRBV10-3 and J usage is TRBJ2-7; 10 bases map to TRBD1. This CDR3 region has 14 residues. Germline V gene lookup returns CDR1 ENHRY and CDR2 SYGVKD. The junction had 9 bases not matched to a gene; V was cut back by 10 bases and J by 3 bases. The CDR3 here is CATTGTGVLYEQYF. In nucleotides, the CDR3 is TGTGCCACAACCGGGACAGGGGTCCTCTACGAGCAGTACTTC.

The rearrangement links TRBV6-6 to TRBJ1-1; tentative D call: TRBD1 (5 bases). Trimming took off 4 bases at V and 1 base at J, with 16 bases between the two ends. Germline-derived CDR1 and CDR2 are MNHNY and SVGAGI (reference sequence). The CDR3 loop spans 16 amino acids. CDR3 nucleotide sequence: TGTGCCAGCAGTTCTGACAGACAGAAGTGGAACACTGAAGCTTTCTTT. Translation: CASSSDRQKWNTEAFF.

This rearrangement joins TRBV19 to TRBJ1-2; the match to TRBD1 covers 8 bases. V shed 4 bases, J shed 4 bases, and the junction held 5 bases outside the gene matches. Germline values: CDR1 LNHDA, CDR2 SQIVND (reference sequence). This CDR3 has 14 amino acids. CDR3 protein: CASSTPTGVYGYTF. The DNA for the CDR3 is TGTGCCAGTAGTACCCCGACAGGGGTCTATGGCTACACCTTC.

This clone was seen just once. The V gene is TRBV27, the J gene TRBJ2-6; D perhaps matches TRBD1 (5 bases). With 2 bases removed from V and 9 bases from J, the gap between germline ends came to 14 bases. CDR3 length equals 15 residues. Per the germline V gene, CDR1 is MNHEY and CDR2 is SMNVEV (reference sequence). The CDR3 here is CASSLTSGHNNVLTF. In nucleotides, the CDR3 is TGTGCCAGCAGTTTAACCTCCGGACACAACAACGTCCTGACTTTC. The full variable domain, its missing parts supplied by reference TRBV27 and TRBJ2-6, is EAQVTQNPRYLITVTGKKLTVTCSQNMNHEYMSWYRQDPGLGLRQIYYSMNVEVTDKGDVPEGYKVSRKEKRNFPLILESPSPNQTSLYFCASSLTSGHNNVLTFGAGSRLTVL.

In DNA, the CDR3 is TGTGCCAGCAGCTTGCCAGGAGGAGGCGAAAAACTGTTTTTT. It codes for CASSLPGGGEKLFF. The chain joins TRBV5-6 to TRBJ1-4, with no clear D. V lost 1 base to trimming and J lost 8 bases, with 12 bases between them. The CDR3 runs 14 residues. Germline lookup yields CDR1 SGHDT and CDR2 YYEEEE.

This rearrangement joins TRBV7-9 to TRBJ1-2, with 11 nucleotides matching TRBD1. The V gene's germline CDR1 is SEHNR and CDR2 FQNEAQ (reference sequence). The CDR3 length is 15 residues. The V and J ends lost 5 bases and 8 bases, in that order; junction bases with no gene match: 10. The chain's CDR3 is CASSLSRDRGLGYTF. CDR3 bases: TGTGCCAGCAGCCTCTCCCGGGACAGGGGGTTAGGCTACACCTTC.

The genes are TRBV7-3 and TRBJ2-3; 8 positions match TRBD2. Trimming cost V 5 bases and J 2 bases; bases outside gene matches: 3. Germline V CDR1 and CDR2: SGHTA, FQGTGA. CDR3 size: 14 residues. Here the CDR3 reads CASSLTSDTDTQYF. The CDR3 nucleotides are TGTGCCAGCAGCCTGACTAGCGACACAGATACGCAGTATTTT.

The chain links TRBV18 to TRBJ2-5; D not resolved. The CDR3 contains 12 residues. Deletions cut 3 bases from V and 5 bases from J, with 7 bases between. CDR1 KGHSH and CDR2 LQKENI come from the germline V gene. The CDR3 sequence: CASSPLSETQYF. CDR3 nucleotide sequence: TGTGCCAGCTCACCCCTTTCCGAGACCCAGTACTTC.

The chain uses TRBV4-1 and TRBJ2-7; 14 nucleotides line up with TRBD2. V trimming: 6 bases; J trimming: 0 bases; junction bases outside the gene matches: 10. CDR3 length: 18 amino acids. Germline-derived CDR1 and CDR2 are MGHRA and YSYEKL. The CDR3 bases are TGCGCCAGCAGTCCGGGACTAGCGGGAGAAGCCGTCTCCTACGAGCAGTACTTC. Translating it yields CASSPGLAGEAVSYEQYF.

On this clone itself: Compared with germline, one end of the junction differs, possibly owing to a read error. The chain carries TRBV7-8 and TRBJ2-5; 7 nucleotides agree with TRBD2. The germline CDR1 and CDR2 sequences are SGHVS and FQNEAQ. This CDR3 is built from 12 residues. CDR3 in DNA: TGTGCCAGCAGCACTACAACAACTAGCGCAAACTTC. It codes for CASSTTTTSANF.

The rearrangement uses TRBV6-1 and TRBJ1-4; the D gene is possibly TRBD1 (6 bases). The length of the CDR3 is 14 residues. The germline V gene has CDR1 MNHNS and CDR2 SASEGT. Trimming cost V 6 bases and J 7 bases, with 15 bases left between them. This CDR3 is CASSLGARGEKLFF. Here the CDR3 DNA reads TGTGCCAGCAGCCTCGGGGCCAGGGGTGAAAAACTGTTTTTT.

J is TRBJ2-7 and V is TRBV6-5, with 9 nucleotides matching TRBD2. The CDR3 contains 15 residues. The ends lost 6 bases at V and 2 bases at J; junction bases unmatched: 8. Germline values: CDR1 MNHEY, CDR2 SVGAGI. Written as DNA, the CDR3 is TGTGCCAGCAGACCACTAGCGGGTCCCACCTACGAGCAGTACTTC. It specifies CASRPLAGPTYEQYF.

The chain joins TRBV10-3 to TRBJ2-5, with 7 bases identical to TRBD1. The V gene end was trimmed by 4 bases and the J gene end by 5 bases; junction bases not matched to a gene: 7. The CDR3 has 14 amino acids. CDR1 and CDR2 from the germline V gene are ENHRY and SYGVKD. This CDR3 is CAISVDRAHETQYF. CDR3 DNA sequence: TGTGCCATCAGTGTCGACAGGGCCCACGAGACCCAGTACTTC.

V is TRBV6-1 and J is TRBJ1-2; D is ambiguous. CDR1 and CDR2 (germline): MNHNS, SASEGT. V was trimmed by 1 base and J by 7 bases, leaving 7 bases between them. This CDR3 region has 12 residues. This chain's CDR3 is CASSEGYGGYTF. CDR3 sequence (DNA): TGTGCCAGCAGTGAAGGGTACGGTGGCTACACCTTC.

This clone was detected a few times. This chain links TRBV7-3 with TRBJ2-5, with D uncertain. Trimming removed 5 bases at V and 5 bases at J, with 12 bases between. Germline V CDR1 and CDR2: SGHTA, FQGTGA. The CDR3 covers 13 residues. This CDR3 is CASSARIRETQYF. As DNA, the CDR3 is TGTGCCAGCAGCGCTAGGATTAGGGAGACCCAGTACTTC.

CDR3 amino acids: CASSVDRVETQYF. The CDR3 DNA sequence: TGTGCCAGCAGCGTGGACAGGGTGGAGACCCAGTACTTC. This sequence joins TRBV7-6 and TRBJ2-5; 8 nucleotides align to TRBD1. CDR1 SGHVS and CDR2 FNYEAQ come from the germline V gene. J gave up 5 bases and V 5 bases, and 4 bases lay outside the gene matches. The CDR3 is 13 residues long.

The rearrangement links TRBV5-6 to TRBJ2-5, with TRBD2 matching over 7 bases. Per the germline V gene, CDR1 is SGHDT and CDR2 is YYEEEE. V lost 4 bases and J lost 5; bases outside the gene matches: 5. There are 13 residues in the CDR3. CDR3 sequence reads: CASSTRGVETQYF. CDR3 coding DNA: TGTGCCAGCAGCACCCGGGGGGTGGAGACCCAGTACTTC. Using reference TRBV5-6 and TRBJ2-5 for the parts outside the CDR3, the full variable domain is DAGVTQSPTHLIKTRGQQVTLRCSPKSGHDTVSWYQQALGQGPQFIFQYYEEEERQRGNFPDRFSGHQFPNYSSELNVNALLLGDSALYLCASSTRGVETQYFGPGTRLLVL.

This rearrangement joins TRBV10-3 to TRBJ2-3, with 8 bases lining up with TRBD2. Trimming cost V 6 bases and J 3 bases; bases outside gene matches: 5. The CDR3 sequence is 14 residues long. The germline V gene has CDR1 ENHRY and CDR2 SYGVKD. CDR3 nucleotides: TGTGCCATCAGCCAGCGGGGGCAAACAGATACGCAGTATTTT. Amino acids: CAISQRGQTDTQYF.

This clone was counted only a few times. V usage is TRBV4-3 and J usage is TRBJ1-4; TRBD1 is a possible D gene (5 bases). The CDR3 covers 15 residues. Germline CDR1 and CDR2: LGHNA and YSLEER. Trimming pared 4 bases from V and 5 bases from J, leaving 14 bases between. CDR3 in amino acids: CASSRGGRGNEKLFF. As DNA, the CDR3 is TGCGCCAGCAGCCGGGGGGGACGGGGGAATGAAAAACTGTTTTTT.